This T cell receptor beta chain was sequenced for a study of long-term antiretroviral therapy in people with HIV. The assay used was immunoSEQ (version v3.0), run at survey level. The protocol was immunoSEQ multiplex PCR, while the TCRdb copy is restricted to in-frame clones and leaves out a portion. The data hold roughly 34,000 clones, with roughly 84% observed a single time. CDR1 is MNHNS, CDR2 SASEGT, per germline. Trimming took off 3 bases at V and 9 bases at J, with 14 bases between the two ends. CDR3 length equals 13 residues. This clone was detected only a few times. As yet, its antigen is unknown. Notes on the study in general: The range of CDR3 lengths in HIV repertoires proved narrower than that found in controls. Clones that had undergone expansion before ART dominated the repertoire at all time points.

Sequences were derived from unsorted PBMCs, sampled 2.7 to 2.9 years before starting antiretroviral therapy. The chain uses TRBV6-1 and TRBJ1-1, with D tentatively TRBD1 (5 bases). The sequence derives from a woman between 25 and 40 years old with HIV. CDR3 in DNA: TGTGCCAGCAGTGAGAGGGGATTGGGGAAAGCTTTCTTT. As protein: CASSERGLGKAFF.